This T cell receptor (beta chain) appears in the sequencing data of a study of T-cell reconstitution after alpha-beta-depleted transplantation in children. The CDR3 covers 15 residues. V dropped 5 bases and J dropped 5; count of bases not matched to a gene: 5. Germline V gene sequence: CDR1 SEHNR, CDR2 FQNEAQ (reference sequence). TCRbeta library preparation incorporated unique molecular identifiers. TCRdb itself ran the PCR reads through MiXCR, one entry per CDR3 protein. The table has a few hundred thousand distinct CDR3 sequences, about a tenth seen once. The sequences come from PBMCs from the stem cell graft donor, collected from the stem cell graft. The chain uses TRBV7-9 and TRBJ2-3, with 12 bases matching TRBD1. This receptor was taken from a human donor who donated a stem cell graft to a child with acute lymphoblastic leukemia. CDR3 DNA sequence: TGTGCCAGCAGCAACCGGGACAGGGGGCAAGATACGCAGTATTTT. Its translation is CASSNRDRGQDTQYF.